This TCR beta chain appears in the sequencing data of a study of blood T cells in healthy people across ages. Looking at the study overall: Template switching captured about one barcoded beta molecule per two T cells.

Primed by a sample-barcoded 5' primer and a J-beta primer mix, a second PCR proceeded for about 6 to 12 cycles. TCRdb fed the 5' RACE reads into MiXCR, producing one record per CDR3 protein. Among some 940,000 distinct CDR3 sequences listed, around 29% were seen once. V shed 6 bases and J 2 bases; nucleotides not matched to a gene: 12. The CDR3 is 18 residues long. CDR1 is SGHVS, CDR2 FQNEAQ, per germline. A further study also used this sample, focusing on T cells of mothers and their children.

The chain couples TRBV7-8 to TRBJ2-1; TRBD2 agrees at 11 bases. The sequenced material came from blood. The clonotype originates from a woman aged 40 to 50 in good health. CDR3 protein: CASRAASGGQVAYNEQFF. CDR3 sequence (DNA): TGTGCCAGCAGGGCGGCTAGCGGGGGGCAGGTTGCCTACAATGAGCAGTTCTTC.